These 21 T cell receptor beta chains were sequenced from one sample in a study of blood T cells in healthy people across ages. With a J-beta primer mix and a sample-barcoded 5' primer, a second PCR ran about 7 to 12 cycles. TCRdb reanalysed the 5' RACE reads using MiXCR and keeps one entry per CDR3 protein. The sample lists about 1.6 million distinct CDR3 sequences, approximately 32% occurring once. Input material: blood. These receptors originate from a woman in her 30s in good health.

The rearrangement joins TRBV23-1 to TRBJ2-7, with a possible D match to TRBD1 (6 bases). TRBJ2-5 matches the DNA end more closely, so the J call is doubtful. TRBV23-1 is classed as an ORF, of uncertain function. The length of the CDR3 is 18 residues. The CDR3 protein is CASSQSGLKQGWEETQYF. The DNA of the CDR3 is TGCGCCAGCAGTCAATCGGGGCTAAAACAGGGTTGGGAAGAGACCCAGTACTTC.

This clonotype has ten or more counts. J is TRBJ2-7 and V is TRBV20-1, with a possible D match to TRBD1 (6 bases). The CDR3 loop spans 15 amino acids. Germline V gene data show CDR1 as DFQATT and CDR2 as SNEGSKA (reference sequence). Trimming took 0 bases from V and 1 from J, leaving 13 bases between them. The CDR3 DNA reads as TGCAGTGCTAGAGAGGTTCCGGACAGATCCTACGAGCAGTACTTC. It codes for CSAREVPDRSYEQYF.

This clonotype was seen a single time. This may be a read error: a much more frequent sequence differs by one nucleotide. V is TRBV5-6 and J is TRBJ2-5, with D perhaps TRBD2 (6 bases). The CDR3 is 15 residues long. V lost 3 bases to trimming and J lost 0 bases, with 12 bases between them. Germline-derived CDR1 and CDR2 are SGHDT and YYEEEE. CDR3 region: CASSYGSGYQETQYF. The CDR3 region has the DNA TGTGCCAGCAGCTACGGTAGCGGTTACCAAGAGACCCAGTACTTC.

The chain couples TRBV6-1 to TRBJ1-1; the D gene is possibly TRBD1 (5 bases). The CDR3 has 14 residues. Germline CDR1 reads MNHNS; CDR2 reads SASEGT. The V gene lost 8 bases and the J gene lost 1 base, with 14 bases spanning the gap. The CDR3, as DNA: TGTGCCAGCGGTCCCTGGGGGACGAACACTGAAGCTTTCTTT. As protein: CASGPWGTNTEAFF.

The chain recombines TRBV10-3 with TRBJ2-5, with a possible D match to TRBD1 (6 bases). The J call may be wrong; the DNA end is better matched by TRBJ2-7. CDR1 is ENHRY, CDR2 SYGVKD, per germline. This CDR3 has 15 amino acids. The CDR3 region is CAIRENTGISYEQYF. In DNA, the CDR3 is TGTGCCATCAGGGAAAATACAGGGATTTCCTACGAGCAGTACTTC.

This clonotype was observed a handful of times. This sequence joins TRBV7-2 and TRBJ1-2; perhaps TRBD1 as D (6 bases). Germline values: CDR1 SGHTA, CDR2 FQGNSA. The CDR3 runs to 15 residues. V was pared by 0 bases and J by 3 bases, with 11 bases between. CDR3 in DNA: TGTGCCAGCAGCTTAGCTAAATGGACAGACTATGGCTACACCTTC. It encodes CASSLAKWTDYGYTF.

This clonotype was seen only once. CDR3 DNA sequence: TGCAGTGCTCCCAAGGGACTGCTCAAAAACTATGGCTACACCTTC. Its translation is CSAPKGLLKNYGYTF. The J gene is TRBJ1-2, the V gene TRBV20-1; D perhaps matches TRBD1 (5 bases). The CDR3 consists of 15 residues. Deletions cut 5 bases from V and 2 bases from J, with 18 bases between. Germline lookup yields CDR1 DFQATT and CDR2 SNEGSKA (reference sequence).

In this sample, this clonotype turned up many times. This chain uses TRBV10-3 with TRBJ2-1; 11 positions match TRBD2. V lost 4 bases to trimming and J lost 3 bases; unmatched junction nucleotides: 5. Per germline, CDR1 ENHRY and CDR2 SYGVKD. The CDR3 extends over 16 amino acids. This CDR3 is CAISAGGLADYNEQFF. The CDR3 DNA is TGTGCCATCAGTGCCGGGGGACTAGCGGACTACAATGAGCAGTTCTTC.

The rearrangement links TRBV4-2 to TRBJ1-5, with D possibly TRBD1 on 6 matching bases. Germline CDR1 reads LGHNA; CDR2 reads YNFKEQ. The V and J ends lost 5 bases and 5 bases respectively, with 13 bases between them. This CDR3 region has 14 residues. The CDR3 loop reads CASSEQGADQPQHF. The CDR3 region has the DNA TGTGCCAGCAGCGAACAGGGTGCGGATCAGCCCCAGCATTTT.

This clonotype has a handful of counts. The J gene is TRBJ2-7, the V gene TRBV30, with TRBD1 matching 7 bases. Germline CDR1 is GTSNPN and CDR2 is SVGIG (reference sequence). V gave up 1 base and J gave up 13 bases; unmatched junction bases: 7. The length of the CDR3 is 11 residues. The CDR3 nucleotides read TGTGCCTGGAGTGGTGGGACAGTTGAATACTTC. This codes for CAWSGGTVEYF. The whole variable domain, filled in from reference TRBV30 and TRBJ2-7, reads SQTIHQWPATLVQPVGSPLSLECTVEGTSNPNLYWYRQAAGRGLQLLFYSVGIGQISSEVPQNLSASRPQDRQFILSSKKLLLSDSGFYLCAWSGGTVEYFGPGTRLTVT.

The chain joins TRBV29-1 to TRBJ1-4; 7 bases align to TRBD1. V shed 3 bases and J 8 bases; nucleotides not matched to a gene: 6. This CDR3 spans 13 amino acids. Per the germline V gene, CDR1 is SQVTM and CDR2 is ANQGSEA. The CDR3 bases are TGCAGCGTTGACCGGAGACAGGGCGAAAAACTGTTTTTT. Its translation is CSVDRRQGEKLFF.

The rearrangement links TRBV15 to TRBJ2-1; 10 bases map to TRBD2. With V trimmed by 1 base and J by 3 bases, 6 bases remained unmatched. Germline values: CDR1 LNHNV, CDR2 YYDKDF (reference sequence). There are 17 residues in the CDR3. The CDR3 sequence is CATSRAPLAGFYNEQFF. CDR3 DNA: TGTGCCACCAGCAGAGCCCCACTAGCGGGATTCTACAATGAGCAGTTCTTC.

The chain employs TRBV20-1 and TRBJ2-1; the match to TRBD2 covers 8 bases. Per germline, CDR1 DFQATT and CDR2 SNEGSKA (reference sequence). CDR3 length: 16 residues. The J segment lost 4 bases and the V segment lost 0 bases, leaving 8 bases of the junction unmatched. In DNA, the CDR3 is TGCAGTGCTAGAGATCAGGTCGCGGGAGGTTACAATGAGCAGTTCTTC. Amino acids: CSARDQVAGGYNEQFF.

In regard to this clonotype: An end of the junction differs from the germline gene, which may be a read error. The genes are TRBV20-1 and TRBJ1-5, with D tentatively TRBD1 (5 bases). Germline V gene lookup returns CDR1 DFQATT and CDR2 SNEGSKA (reference sequence). There are 12 residues in the CDR3. For the CDR3, the DNA is TGCAGTGCTTCCCAACCAGGGCAGCCCCGGCATTTT. This gives the protein CSASQPGQPRHF.

On this clonotype: Since a much larger clone is just one base distant, this may be a read error. V is TRBV3-1 and J is TRBJ2-7; 12 nucleotides agree with TRBD2. V was pared by 1 base and J by 1 base, with 5 bases of the junction left unmatched. Germline-derived CDR1 and CDR2 are LGHDT and YNNKEL (reference sequence). This CDR3 is built from 17 residues. CDR3 region: CASSQGQTSGSSYEQYF. Here the CDR3 DNA reads TGTGCCAGCAGCCAAGGCCAGACTAGCGGGAGTTCCTACGAGCAGTACTTC.

The table lists this clonotype with a few counts. The rearrangement links TRBV28 to TRBJ2-7; TRBD1 matches at 7 bases. The V gene's germline CDR1 is MDHEN and CDR2 SYDVKM. Losses at the gene ends were 4 bases for V and 6 bases for J; bases not matched to a gene: 6. The CDR3 consists of 13 residues. For the CDR3, the DNA is TGTGCCAGCAGTTACCGACAGGGCCCCGAGCAGTACTTC. Translated, it gives CASSYRQGPEQYF.

This clonotype was recorded a few times. The V gene is TRBV20-1, the J gene TRBJ2-1; either TRBD1 or TRBD2 may fit D (7 bases each). Germline-derived CDR1 and CDR2 are DFQATT and SNEGSKA (reference sequence). The CDR3 spans 13 residues. The V gene lost 8 bases and the J gene lost 7 bases, with 18 bases spanning the gap. The DNA for the CDR3 is TGCAGTACCAGGGGGGGGGCCCAAAATGAGCAGTTCTTC. Amino acid sequence: CSTRGGAQNEQFF.

V usage is TRBV5-6 and J usage is TRBJ2-7, with 9 bases aligning to TRBD1. The V segment lost 4 bases and the J segment 3 bases; nucleotides outside the gene matches: 8. Germline CDR1 is SGHDT and CDR2 is YYEEEE. The CDR3 runs to 15 residues. The CDR3 is CASSQRTGVDYEQYF. The DNA of the CDR3 is TGTGCCAGCAGCCAACGGACAGGGGTGGACTACGAGCAGTACTTC.

This clonotype was observed a few times. This chain joins TRBV7-9 and TRBJ2-7, with unresolved D. Looked up from germline, CDR1 is SEHNR and CDR2 is FQNEAQ (reference sequence). This CDR3 comprises 14 residues. The ends were cut back, 5 bases at V and 0 bases at J, with 11 bases in the middle. The CDR3 bases are TGTGCCAGCAGCCCCGAGGATTTCTCCTACGAGCAGTACTTC. Translation gives CASSPEDFSYEQYF.

The DNA of the CDR3 is TGCGCCAGCAGCTGGGGTCGGGGGAGCTCGAACACTGAAGCTTTCTTT. It is translated as CASSWGRGSSNTEAFF. J is TRBJ1-1 and V is TRBV5-1, with D tentatively TRBD1 (5 bases). Germline CDR1 SGHRS, CDR2 YFSETQ. The CDR3 is 16 amino acids. Trimming removed 3 bases from V and 1 base from J, with 16 bases in between. The complete variable domain, with remaining parts taken from reference TRBV5-1 and TRBJ1-1, reads KAGVTQTPRYLIKTRGQQVTLSCSPISGHRSVSWYQQTPGQGLQFLFEYFSETQRNKGNFPGRFSGRQFSNSRSEMNVSTLELGDSALYLCASSWGRGSSNTEAFFGQGTRLTVV.

The rearrangement links TRBV4-1 to TRBJ2-1, with D perhaps assigned TRBD1 or TRBD2 (5 bases each). Looked up from germline, CDR1 is MGHRA and CDR2 is YSYEKL. Deletions cut 5 bases from V and 0 bases from J, with 20 bases between. CDR3 length: 18 residues. Here the CDR3 DNA reads TGCGCCAGCAGCGGGGCTGGAGCGGAAGGAAGCTCCTACAATGAGCAGTTCTTC. It encodes CASSGAGAEGSSYNEQFF.